This entry lists 23 T cell receptor beta chains sequenced from one sample in a study of cytomegalovirus exposure and HLA in healthy donors. The PCR was carried out with 60 Vbeta primers and 13 Jbeta primers. The method was immunoSEQ multiplex PCR; TCRdb's version includes in-frame clones alone and lacks a portion of them. There are fewer than 250,000 clones in the sample; about four fifths occur only once, and 0.39% lies in the top ten. Sequencing input: PBMCs. The receptors come from a male donor in good health and CMV-seropositive.

V is TRBV5-6 and J is TRBJ2-1, with 12 nucleotides matching TRBD2. The V gene's germline CDR1 is SGHDT and CDR2 YYEEEE. The V gene end was trimmed by 1 base and the J gene end by 0 bases; junction bases not matched to a gene: 5. The CDR3 is 18 amino acids. CDR3 sequence reads: CASSLTSGGTSSYNEQFF. The CDR3 DNA reads TGTGCCAGCAGCTTGACTAGCGGGGGGACGAGCTCCTACAATGAGCAGTTCTTC.

This clone has a handful of counts. The chain carries TRBV5-4 and TRBJ2-6; no clear D. CDR3 length: 15 residues. Trimming removed 5 bases from V and 2 bases from J, with 11 bases in between. Germline CDR1 SGHNT, CDR2 YYREEE (reference sequence). CDR3 nucleotides: TGTGCCAGCAGTCTCGTTCGGGCTGGGGCCAACGTCCTGACTTTC. It encodes CASSLVRAGANVLTF. Looking up the rest from reference TRBV5-4 and TRBJ2-6 gives the full variable domain: ETGVTQSPTHLIKTRGQQVTLRCSSQSGHNTVSWYQQALGQGPQFIFQYYREEENGRGNFPPRFSGLQFPNYSSELNVNALELDDSALYLCASSLVRAGANVLTFGAGSRLTVL.

This clone is a singleton in its sample. The chain employs TRBV10-3 and TRBJ2-7; the match to TRBD1 covers 8 bases. V was pared by 11 bases and J by 4 bases, with 10 bases of the junction left unmatched. Per the germline V gene, CDR1 is ENHRY and CDR2 is SYGVKD. The CDR3 is 13 residues long. This CDR3 is CAVADRVVYEQYF. Here the CDR3 DNA reads TGTGCCGTCGCGGACAGGGTTGTTTACGAGCAGTACTTC.

This chain joins TRBV18 and TRBJ2-7, with 12 bases fitting TRBD1. The CDR3 spans 14 residues. Germline values: CDR1 KGHSH, CDR2 LQKENI. V lost 5 bases, J lost 7 bases, and 6 bases stayed unmatched. The CDR3 here is CASSEGQGAGEQYF. DNA of the CDR3: TGTGCCAGCTCAGAGGGACAGGGGGCAGGGGAGCAGTACTTC.

This clone was seen a few times. The rearrangement links TRBV7-6 to TRBJ2-2; D might be TRBD1 (5 bases). This CDR3 comprises 14 residues. Trimming removed 2 bases at V and 7 bases at J, with 11 bases between. CDR1 SGHVS and CDR2 FNYEAQ come from the germline V gene. The CDR3 sequence: CASSLQGVGGELFF. CDR3 in DNA: TGTGCCAGCAGCTTACAGGGCGTAGGCGGGGAGCTGTTTTTT.

This clone occurred a few times. V gene TRBV11-2 combines with J gene TRBJ2-5; 7 nucleotides agree with TRBD1. CDR1 is SGHAT and CDR2 is FQNNGV in the germline V gene. The CDR3 runs 18 residues. V lost 0 bases, J lost 2 bases, and 12 bases stayed unmatched. The CDR3 DNA sequence: TGTGCCAGCAGCTTAGATAAATGGGGTAGGGGGCCACAAGAGACCCAGTACTTC. The encoded protein is CASSLDKWGRGPQETQYF.

The V call is TRBV28, the J call TRBJ2-7; 8 bases fit TRBD2. V trimming: 6 bases; J trimming: 5 bases; junction bases outside the gene matches: 12. Germline CDR1 and CDR2: MDHEN and SYDVKM. The CDR3 runs to 15 residues. The chain's CDR3 is CASSWSSGSSDEQYF. The CDR3 bases are TGTGCCAGCAGCTGGTCGAGCGGGAGCTCAGACGAGCAGTACTTC.

The chain links TRBV19 to TRBJ1-1; the D gene is possibly TRBD1 (5 bases). Trimming shortened V by 5 bases and J by 4 bases, and 11 bases separated the two germline ends. CDR3 length equals 13 residues. The V gene's germline CDR1 is LNHDA and CDR2 SQIVND (reference sequence). The CDR3 reads CASSPRQPTEAFF. The CDR3 DNA reads as TGTGCCAGTAGTCCCCGACAGCCCACTGAAGCTTTCTTT.

CDR3 residues: CASSLRQGLNTEAFF. In DNA, the CDR3 is TGTGCCAGCAGCTTAAGACAGGGTTTGAACACTGAAGCTTTCTTT. The gene calls are TRBV7-6 and TRBJ1-1, with TRBD1 identical over 7 bases. Germline V lookup: CDR1 SGHVS, CDR2 FNYEAQ. The V gene end was trimmed by 2 bases and the J gene end by 0 bases; junction bases not matched to a gene: 3. CDR3 length: 15 amino acids.

The chain combines TRBV28 with TRBJ1-5; TRBD1 is a possible D gene (6 bases). CDR1 and CDR2 from the germline V gene are MDHEN and SYDVKM. The CDR3 has 14 residues. Trimming took 10 bases from V and 10 from J, leaving 23 bases between them. This CDR3 reads CAIPGQSATEPQHF. The CDR3 DNA reads TGTGCCATTCCCGGACAGTCTGCAACAGAACCCCAGCATTTT. Full variable domain (outside the CDR3, taken from reference TRBV28 and TRBJ1-5): DVKVTQSSRYLVKRTGEKVFLECVQDMDHENMFWYRQDPGLGLRLIYFSYDVKMKEKGDIPEGYSVSREKKERFSLILESASTNQTSMYLCAIPGQSATEPQHFGDGTRLSIL.

The table lists this clone with a few counts. This chain links TRBV19 with TRBJ2-2; possible D gene TRBD2, 6 bases. Germline V gene lookup returns CDR1 LNHDA and CDR2 SQIVND (reference sequence). V dropped 11 bases and J dropped 1 base, with 11 bases sitting between them. The CDR3 covers 13 residues. The CDR3 DNA sequence: TGTGCCCTGCGGGGTATGAACACCGGGGAGCTGTTTTTT. Translated, it gives CALRGMNTGELFF.

This chain uses TRBV6-5 with TRBJ1-2; no clear D. The ends were cut back, 6 bases at V and 8 bases at J, with 13 bases in the middle. The CDR3 extends over 12 amino acids. In germline, CDR1 is MNHEY, CDR2 SVGAGI. CDR3 sequence reads: CASSPGSPGYTF. The CDR3 DNA reads as TGTGCCAGCAGCCCAGGATCGCCCGGCTACACCTTC.

This clone was observed once. The V and J genes are TRBV19 and TRBJ1-2; D gene ambiguous. The CDR3 runs to 16 residues. V dropped 5 bases and J dropped 0 bases, with 16 bases sitting between them. CDR1 is LNHDA and CDR2 is SQIVND in the germline V gene (reference sequence). The CDR3 coding sequence is TGTGCCAGTAGTCCCCTCCTCCGTGAGACTAACTATGGCTACACCTTC. Its translation is CASSPLLRETNYGYTF.

V usage is TRBV7-2 and J usage is TRBJ2-7; D is perhaps TRBD1 (6 bases). The germline V gene encodes CDR1 SGHTA and CDR2 FQGNSA. Trimming removed 1 base at V and 3 bases at J, with 16 bases between. The CDR3 is 16 amino acids. CDR3 in DNA: TGTGCCAGCAGCTTAGGTGGACAGATAGGGCTCTACGAGCAGTACTTC. It encodes CASSLGGQIGLYEQYF.

The chain has TRBV7-9 and TRBJ1-4; D may be TRBD1 (5 bases). Germline loops: CDR1 SEHNR, CDR2 FQNEAQ (reference sequence). Trimming removed 1 base at V and 8 bases at J, with 14 bases between. CDR3 size: 15 residues. The CDR3 bases are TGTGCCAGCAGCTTAGACCGGGGGAGAGGAGAAAAACTGTTTTTT. It specifies CASSLDRGRGEKLFF.

On this clone: Other DNA sequences in the sample encode the same CDR3. The CDR3 DNA follows: TGTGCCAGCAGCTTAGGGGGGGGAAATGAAAAACTGTTTTTT. This codes for CASSLGGGNEKLFF. The chain employs TRBV7-2 and TRBJ1-4, with D possibly being TRBD1 (5 bases). Trimming removed 1 base at V and 5 bases at J, with 8 bases between. This CDR3 has 14 residues. Germline CDR1 and CDR2: SGHTA and FQGNSA.

V usage is TRBV11-2 and J usage is TRBJ2-7; 7 nucleotides agree with TRBD1. The CDR3 has 13 amino acids. Germline V CDR1 and CDR2: SGHAT, FQNNGV. With 5 bases clipped from V and 2 bases from J, the junction kept 3 bases outside the gene matches. CDR3 sequence: CASSITGAYEQYF. Here the CDR3 DNA reads TGTGCCAGCAGCATTACAGGGGCCTACGAGCAGTACTTC.

This sequence joins TRBV27 and TRBJ2-7, with TRBD2 matching over 7 bases. The J segment lost 3 bases and the V segment lost 5 bases, leaving 10 bases of the junction unmatched. The CDR3 totals 15 residues. CDR1 is MNHEY, CDR2 SMNVEV, per germline (reference sequence). In DNA, the CDR3 is TGTGCCAGCAGTCTAAAGCGGGACTGGAGCTACGAGCAGTACTTC. It specifies CASSLKRDWSYEQYF.

This chain uses TRBV6-6 with TRBJ2-7; a possible D gene is TRBD2 (6 bases). Germline CDR1 and CDR2: MNHNY and SVGAGI (reference sequence). The CDR3 has 13 amino acids. V lost 2 bases, J lost 6 bases, and 11 bases lay in between. The DNA for the CDR3 is TGTGCCAGCAGTTACAAGGGAGGAGGCGAGCAGTACTTC. This translates into CASSYKGGGEQYF.

The V call is TRBV28, the J call TRBJ2-4; a possible D gene is TRBD2 (6 bases). This CDR3 has 16 amino acids. CDR1 is MDHEN, CDR2 SYDVKM, per germline. V lost 0 bases and J 0 bases, leaving 9 bases between the germline ends. CDR3: CASSLWRGKAKNIQYF. Here the CDR3 DNA reads TGTGCCAGCAGTTTATGGCGCGGGAAAGCCAAAAACATTCAGTACTTC.

The J gene is TRBJ1-2, the V gene TRBV28; a possible D gene is TRBD1 (5 bases). V dropped 8 bases and J dropped 5 bases, with 9 bases sitting between them. The germline CDR1 and CDR2 sequences are MDHEN and SYDVKM. The CDR3 loop spans 11 amino acids. The CDR3 DNA follows: TGTGCCAGCTCGGGGGAATATGGCTACACCTTC. Protein: CASSGEYGYTF.

The chain combines TRBV4-3 with TRBJ2-3; possibly TRBD1 for D (5 bases). The V end was cut by 4 bases, the J end by 6 bases, with 11 bases between. There are 13 residues in the CDR3. Looked up from germline, CDR1 is LGHNA and CDR2 is YSLEER. Written as DNA, the CDR3 is TGCGCCAGCAGCCTTACAGGTTTTGATACGCAGTATTTT. Translated: CASSLTGFDTQYF.

V is TRBV13 and J is TRBJ1-5, with 11 bases matching TRBD1. CDR3 length equals 16 residues. CDR1 and CDR2 (germline): PRHDT, FYEKMQ (reference sequence). The V and J ends lost 5 bases and 7 bases, in that order; junction bases with no gene match: 10. CDR3 loop: CASSRRDRGSRQPQHF. The CDR3 nucleotides are TGTGCCAGCAGCCGACGGGACAGGGGGTCGAGACAGCCCCAGCATTTT.